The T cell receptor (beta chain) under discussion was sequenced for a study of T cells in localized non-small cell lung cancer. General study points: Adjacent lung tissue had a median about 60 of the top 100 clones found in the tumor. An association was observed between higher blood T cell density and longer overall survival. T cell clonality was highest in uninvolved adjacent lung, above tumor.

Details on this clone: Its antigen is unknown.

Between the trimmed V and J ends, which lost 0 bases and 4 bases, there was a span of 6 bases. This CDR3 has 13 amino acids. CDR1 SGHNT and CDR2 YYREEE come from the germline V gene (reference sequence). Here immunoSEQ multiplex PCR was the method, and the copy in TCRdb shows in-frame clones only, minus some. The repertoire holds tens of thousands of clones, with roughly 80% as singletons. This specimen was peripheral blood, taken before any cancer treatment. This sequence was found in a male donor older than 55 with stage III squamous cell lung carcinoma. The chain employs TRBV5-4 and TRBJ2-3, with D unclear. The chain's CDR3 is CASSLGESDTQYF. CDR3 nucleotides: TGTGCCAGCAGCTTGGGAGAGTCAGATACGCAGTATTTT.